Listed here is a single TCR beta chain. Its matching antigen is unknown. This record belongs to a study of shared clonotypes between healthy human individuals. Study-wide results and limits: Only blood was sampled; tissue repertoires likely differ.

Donation came from healthy HIV-negative adults that had no recent acute infections or vaccinations. Every subset had its genomic DNA shared out evenly among several immunoSEQ plates. Some clones are missing from TCRdb's copy, which holds only in-frame ones; the method was immunoSEQ multiplex PCR. This sample yields 2 million to 2.5 million clones, of which under 95% are seen a single time; around 0.4% belongs to the top ten. With V trimmed by 4 bases and J by 7 bases, 5 bases remained unmatched. This CDR3 contains 14 residues. Germline CDR1 is MDHEN and CDR2 is SYDVKM. V and J are TRBV28 and TRBJ1-5; 9 nucleotides line up with TRBD1. This TCR derives from a man younger than 35 in good health. Some clones in this sample may be carry-over from other donors' samples. Input material: naive CD4+ T cells from PBMCs. The subset was: CD45RA+ positively selected. The CDR3 reads CASSSGQGSQPQHF. The CDR3 DNA follows: TGTGCCAGCAGTTCAGGACAGGGGTCGCAGCCCCAGCATTTT.